This passage covers 24 T cell receptor beta chains from one sample sequenced in a study of T cells in Graves' hyperthyroidism and ophthalmopathy. The CDR3 regions of TCR beta were amplified from RNA transcripts. The study used the HTBI primer set for a first-round RT-PCR of the TCR CDR3. TCRdb itself ran the multiplex PCR reads through MiXCR, one entry per CDR3 protein. The table records some 700,000 distinct CDR3 sequences, roughly 17% of them present only once. The sequenced sample consisted of blood. These TCRs come from a man aged 50-60 years with Graves' hyperthyroidism.

There are many counts of this clonotype. The rearrangement uses TRBV5-1 and TRBJ2-2, with D perhaps matching TRBD1 (5 bases). This CDR3 spans 14 amino acids. Germline assignment: CDR1 SGHRS and CDR2 YFSETQ. V shed 4 bases and J shed 3 bases, with 10 bases lying between them. The CDR3 sequence: CASSPRADTGELFF. The CDR3 DNA sequence: TGCGCCAGCAGCCCCAGGGCTGACACCGGGGAGCTGTTTTTT.

The genes are TRBV7-9 and TRBJ2-4, with no clear D. Trimming left V 8 bases short and J 0 bases short, with 8 bases between. Germline V gene lookup returns CDR1 SEHNR and CDR2 FQNEAQ (reference sequence). The CDR3 is 13 residues long. The CDR3 region has the DNA TGTGCCAGCGGGGATGGAGCCAAAAACATTCAGTACTTC. Its translation: CASGDGAKNIQYF. Complete variable domain (other parts from reference TRBV7-9 and TRBJ2-4): DTGVSQNPRHKITKRGQNVTFRCDPISEHNRLYWYRQTLGQGPEFLTYFQNEAQLEKSRLLSDRFSAERPKGSFSTLEIQRTEQGDSAMYLCASGDGAKNIQYFGAGTRLSVL.

This clonotype was observed a few times. The CDR3 here is CSAYRGQVNTEAFF. CDR3 nucleotide sequence: TGCAGTGCTTACCGGGGACAGGTGAACACTGAAGCTTTCTTT. The chain employs TRBV20-1 and TRBJ1-1; the match to TRBD1 covers 8 bases. Looked up from germline, CDR1 is DFQATT and CDR2 is SNEGSKA (reference sequence). J was trimmed by 0 bases and V by 5 bases; bases with no gene match: 5. CDR3 length equals 14 residues.

This clonotype was counted at least ten times. The chain carries TRBV7-2 and TRBJ1-2, with D unresolved. There are 15 residues in the CDR3. CDR1 and CDR2 from the germline V gene are SGHTA and FQGNSA. V lost 5 bases, J lost 3 bases, and 16 bases lay in between. The CDR3 reads CASSVQGSNHYGYTF. CDR3 in DNA: TGTGCCAGCAGCGTCCAAGGAAGCAACCACTATGGCTACACCTTC.

There are many counts of this clonotype. V is TRBV2 and J is TRBJ2-2; D remains unclear. The V gene lost 2 bases and the J gene lost 1 base, with 8 bases spanning the gap. The CDR3 totals 15 residues. Germline assignment: CDR1 SNHLY and CDR2 FYNNEI. This CDR3 reads CASSENGRNTGELFF. As DNA, the CDR3 is TGTGCCAGCAGTGAAAACGGAAGGAACACCGGGGAGCTGTTTTTT. The full variable domain, completed using reference TRBV2 and TRBJ2-2, is EPEVTQTPSHQVTQMGQEVILRCVPISNHLYFYWYRQILGQKVEFLVSFYNNEISEKSEIFDDQFSVERPDGSNFTLKIRSTKLEDSAMYFCASSENGRNTGELFFGEGSRLTVL.

This clonotype was found many times. This chain joins TRBV19 and TRBJ2-6; no definite D call. From germline, CDR1 is LNHDA and CDR2 SQIVND (reference sequence). V lost 5 bases to trimming and J lost 0 bases, with 11 bases between them. The CDR3 extends over 16 amino acids. CDR3 DNA: TGTGCCAGTAGTCCCTCGTGGGCCTCTGGGGCCAACGTCCTGACTTTC. Its translation is CASSPSWASGANVLTF.

This clonotype was recorded many times. The V and J genes are TRBV19 and TRBJ1-5; 7 bases line up with TRBD1. Trimming at V came to 6 bases and at J to 2 bases, leaving 7 bases not matched to a gene. CDR1 is LNHDA and CDR2 is SQIVND in the germline V gene (reference sequence). This CDR3 contains 15 residues. In DNA form, the CDR3 reads TGTGCCAGTAGGGACCAGGGGACAGGCAATCAGCCCCAGCATTTT. This translates into CASRDQGTGNQPQHF.

The genes are TRBV19 and TRBJ1-4; TRBD1 matches at 10 bases. The CDR3 consists of 16 residues. The germline CDR1 and CDR2 sequences are LNHDA and SQIVND (reference sequence). With V trimmed by 6 bases and J by 8 bases, 12 bases remained unmatched. The CDR3 region has the DNA TGTGCCAGTAGAAACCCCGGGACAGGGGAATACGAAAAACTGTTTTTT. Protein product: CASRNPGTGEYEKLFF. Variable domain in full (rest from reference TRBV19 and TRBJ1-4): DGGITQSPKYLFRKEGQNVTLSCEQNLNHDAMYWYRQDPGQGLRLIYYSQIVNDFQKGDIAEGYSVSREKKESFPLTVTSAQKNPTAFYLCASRNPGTGEYEKLFFGSGTQLSVL.

This clonotype was observed at least ten times. The V call is TRBV12-3 or TRBV12-4, the J call TRBJ1-2; the match to TRBD1 covers 9 bases. The CDR3 totals 14 residues. The V gene end was trimmed by 7 bases and the J gene end by 4 bases; junction bases not matched to a gene: 7. Here the CDR3 reads CASKTTTGGYGYTF. CDR3 DNA sequence: TGTGCCAGCAAAACGACGACAGGGGGCTATGGCTACACCTTC.

The sample holds many counts of this clonotype. The junction differs from germline at one of its ends, possibly a read error. CDR3 in DNA: TGTGCCAGCAGCCTGGGACAGGGGGCCGGTGAAGCTTTCTTT. This encodes CASSLGQGAGEAFF. The genes are TRBV5-1 and TRBJ1-1, with 12 bases fitting TRBD1. The length of the CDR3 is 14 residues. CDR1 is SGHRS, CDR2 YFSETQ, per germline.

This clonotype was detected many times. The chain combines TRBV29-1 with TRBJ2-1; 11 bases match TRBD2. Germline assignment: CDR1 SQVTM and CDR2 ANQGSEA. The CDR3 is 13 residues long. V lost 6 bases and J lost 4; bases outside the gene matches: 2. CDR3 in amino acids: CSVLAGGYNEQFF. The CDR3 DNA reads TGCAGCGTCCTAGCGGGGGGATACAATGAGCAGTTCTTC.

In nucleotides, the CDR3 is TGTGCCAGCAGTTACACCCGGGACCCTCGCACAGATACGCAGTATTTT. Amino acids: CASSYTRDPRTDTQYF. This chain uses TRBV6-2 or TRBV6-3 with TRBJ2-3; D may correspond to TRBD1 or TRBD2 (5 bases each). Trimming stripped 2 bases from V and 1 base from J, with 13 bases between. CDR3 length equals 16 residues. Germline values: CDR1 MNHEY, CDR2 SVGEGT.

This clonotype was found many times. V and J are TRBV6-5 and TRBJ2-2; no reliable D call. Germline V lookup: CDR1 MNHEY, CDR2 SVGAGI. V was shortened by 2 bases and J by 4 bases, with 5 bases between the two germline ends. The CDR3 contains 13 residues. The CDR3 protein is CASSYGATGELFF. The DNA for the CDR3 is TGTGCCAGCAGTTACGGAGCCACCGGGGAGCTGTTTTTT.

The chain carries TRBV15 and TRBJ2-3; 10 nucleotides line up with TRBD1. Germline V gene lookup returns CDR1 LNHNV and CDR2 YYDKDF (reference sequence). V lost 1 base, J lost 5 bases, and 3 bases stayed unmatched. This CDR3 has 15 residues. The CDR3 loop reads CATSRGQGAGDTQYF. In nucleotides, the CDR3 is TGTGCCACCAGCAGAGGACAGGGGGCTGGAGATACGCAGTATTTT.

The V gene is TRBV5-1, the J gene TRBJ1-3; tentatively, D is TRBD1 (5 bases). V was cut by 2 bases and J by 3 bases, with 9 bases left in between. The germline gives CDR1 SGHRS, CDR2 YFSETQ. This CDR3 region has 14 residues. This CDR3 is CASSFRDVGNTIYF. The DNA for the CDR3 is TGCGCCAGCAGCTTCCGGGACGTTGGAAACACCATATATTTT.

The chain joins TRBV7-2 to TRBJ2-3; D gene ambiguous. V lost 3 bases to trimming and J lost 1 base, with 11 bases between them. Germline-derived CDR1 and CDR2 are SGHTA and FQGNSA. This CDR3 spans 15 amino acids. The CDR3 region has the DNA TGTGCCAGCAGCTTCTTCCTTTCAGGCACAGATACGCAGTATTTT. This encodes CASSFFLSGTDTQYF.

The chain joins TRBV5-1 to TRBJ2-2; TRBD2 matches at 9 bases. Germline trimming cut 1 base from V and 4 bases from J; bases unmatched to any gene: 14. The length of the CDR3 is 19 residues. The germline V gene encodes CDR1 SGHRS and CDR2 YFSETQ. CDR3 residues: CASSLPSFSGSRTTGELFF. In DNA form, the CDR3 reads TGCGCCAGCAGCTTGCCCTCCTTTAGCGGGAGCCGAACCACCGGGGAGCTGTTTTTT.

This clonotype appeared many times. The V gene is TRBV28, the J gene TRBJ2-7; possible D gene TRBD1, 5 bases. This CDR3 comprises 15 residues. V was trimmed by 6 bases and J by 8 bases, leaving 23 bases between them. Germline CDR1 reads MDHEN; CDR2 reads SYDVKM. This CDR3 reads CASSPFDRRITQQYF. CDR3 nucleotides: TGTGCCAGCAGCCCCTTCGACAGACGGATTACGCAGCAGTACTTC.

There are many counts of this clonotype. The CDR3 DNA is TGTGCCAGCAGTGAAGTGAAGGCTGATGGGGCCAACGTCCTGACTTTC. As protein: CASSEVKADGANVLTF. This chain connects TRBV2 to TRBJ2-6; D is undetermined. CDR1 SNHLY and CDR2 FYNNEI come from the germline V gene. The CDR3 has 16 residues. Trimming left V 1 base short and J 3 bases short, with 10 bases between.

Ten or more counts support this clonotype. This chain uses TRBV6-1 with TRBJ1-1; 7 nucleotides align to TRBD1. Germline CDR1 is MNHNS and CDR2 is SASEGT. This CDR3 spans 19 amino acids. With V trimmed by 6 bases and J by 3 bases, 22 bases remained unmatched. The CDR3 sequence is CASSPYAGTASCSDTEAFF. The CDR3 DNA reads TGTGCCAGCAGCCCCTATGCCGGGACAGCAAGTTGTTCGGACACTGAAGCTTTCTTT.

This clonotype was recorded many times. V usage is TRBV3-1 and J usage is TRBJ2-5; 7 bases are a match to TRBD2. The CDR3 covers 14 residues. V was clipped by 0 bases and J by 5 bases; unmatched bases: 3. CDR1 and CDR2 from the germline V gene are LGHDT and YNNKEL (reference sequence). CDR3 region: CASSQDRREETQYF. CDR3 nucleotides: TGTGCCAGCAGCCAAGACCGGCGGGAGGAGACCCAGTACTTC.

In this sample, this clonotype turned up many times. V usage is TRBV20-1 and J usage is TRBJ2-3, with a weak D call TRBD2 (5 bases). Per the germline V gene, CDR1 is DFQATT and CDR2 is SNEGSKA (reference sequence). Trimming stripped 2 bases from V and 5 bases from J, with 17 bases between. The CDR3 is made up of 15 amino acids. The CDR3 sequence: CSARTVTAAGDTQYF. CDR3 DNA sequence: TGCAGTGCTAGAACCGTGACCGCCGCGGGAGATACGCAGTATTTT.

This clonotype was observed at least ten times. The chain couples TRBV28 to TRBJ2-1, with 9 bases lining up with TRBD1. The germline V gene has CDR1 MDHEN and CDR2 SYDVKM. The CDR3 covers 16 residues. Unmatched junction bases numbered 5, after V lost 0 bases and J lost 5 bases. The chain's CDR3 is CASSLWTGGENNEQFF. CDR3 coding DNA: TGTGCCAGCAGTTTATGGACAGGGGGTGAAAACAATGAGCAGTTCTTC.

In this sample, this clonotype turned up many times. CDR3 region: CASSRTSGSRETQYF. CDR3 coding DNA: TGTGCCAGCAGCAGAACTAGCGGGAGTCGTGAGACCCAGTACTTC. This rearrangement joins TRBV28 to TRBJ2-5; 11 positions match TRBD2. V shed 6 bases and J 5 bases; nucleotides not matched to a gene: 8. This CDR3 is 15 amino acids long. CDR1 is MDHEN and CDR2 is SYDVKM in the germline V gene.